Sequencing of this T cell receptor beta chain was carried out in a study of blood T cell repertoires in COVID-19. Study background: COVID-19 samples, acute and convalescent, were from the United States, Italy and Spain. The analysed material was cDNA or gDNA that came from T cells, B-cell-depleted T cells, or PBMCs.

Original methodology: Researchers report that nucleated cell counts were estimated from reference gene primer amplification. Only in-frame clones appear in the TCRdb table, and some are missing; sequencing was by immunoSEQ multiplex PCR. D and trimming were read from the DNA, whereas the V and J calls and clone size are those reported in that table. The data hold under 200,000 clones, with approximately 86% observed a single time. Seattle participants joined during active infection and were tracked over time. V lost 3 bases and J 8 bases, leaving 13 bases between the germline ends. CDR1 MNHEY and CDR2 SMNVEV come from the germline V gene (reference sequence). CDR3 length equals 13 residues.

V is TRBV27 and J is TRBJ1-2; D gene ambiguous. Sequenced material: peripheral blood. The clonotype originates from a man between 60 and 70 years old with COVID-19, enrolled during active disease. The CDR3 nucleotides read TGTGCCAGCAGTTTTCCGCGGGGAAGGGGCTACACCTTC. Its translation: CASSFPRGRGYTF.